A selection of T cell receptor beta chains follows, all from one sample in a study of CD8 T cells in Susac syndrome. TCRdb recomputed calls from the immunoSEQ multiplex PCR reads with MiXCR, one row per CDR3 protein. The table records around 170,000 distinct CDR3 sequences, 85% to 95% of them present only once. Sequenced input: CD8+ T cells from PBMCs. All receptors derive from a human donor with Susac syndrome. CDR3s include the opening cysteine and the closing phenylalanine or tryptophan. Fields, in order: clone size, J gene, D gene, V gene, CDR3 protein, CDR3 DNA. The D gene is left open where the match is weak. Clone size, where shown, is once, few, many, or a class for clones that have expanded.

>NA|TRBJ2-5|TRBD2|TRBV3-1
CASSPGTTSGGETQYF
TGTGCCAGCAGCCCCGGAACGACTAGCGGGGGAGAGACCCAGTACTTC
>NA|TRBJ2-3|TRBD1|TRBV2
CARQVDRGYTDTQYF
TGTGCCAGGCAGGTCGACAGGGGTTACACAGATACGCAGTATTTT
>NA|TRBJ2-3|NA|TRBV20-1
CSARDYDTQYF
TGCAGTGCTAGAGATTATGATACGCAGTATTTT
>few|TRBJ2-6|NA|TRBV6-5
CASSYRVPTSGANVLTF
TGTGCCAGCAGTTATAGGGTCCCTACCTCTGGGGCCAACGTCCTGACTTTC
>NA|TRBJ2-7|NA|TRBV5-1
CASSLNQDLYEQYF
TGCGCCAGCAGCTTGAATCAGGACTTGTACGAGCAGTACTTC
>few|TRBJ1-5|NA|TRBV2
CASRQGGQPQHF
TGTGCCAGCCGGCAGGGTGGACAGCCCCAGCATTTT
>NA|TRBJ2-4|TRBD1|TRBV3-1
CASSGGTGNIQYF
TGTGCCAGCAGCGGAGGGACAGGCAACATTCAGTACTTC
>NA|TRBJ2-4|NA|TRBV14
CASSQDAPQAKNIQYF
TGTGCCAGCAGCCAAGATGCCCCTCAGGCCAAAAACATTCAGTACTTC
>NA|TRBJ2-1|NA|TRBV11-1
CASSSTSYNEQFF
TGTGCCAGCAGCTCGACTTCCTACAATGAGCAGTTCTTC
>NA|TRBJ2-1|NA|TRBV25-1
CASSGMRGNEQFF
TGTGCCAGCAGTGGAATGAGGGGTAATGAGCAGTTCTTC
>NA|TRBJ1-6|NA|TRBV6-5
CATRGIGPMNSPLHF
TGTGCCACCCGAGGAATCGGGCCGATGAATTCACCCCTCCACTTT
>once|TRBJ1-6|TRBD1|TRBV19
CASSPGTANSPLHF
TGTGCCAGTAGTCCGGGGACAGCAAATTCACCCCTCCACTTT
>NA|TRBJ2-2|NA|TRBV24-1
CATSVSGVNTGELFF
TGTGCCACCAGTGTTTCAGGTGTCAACACCGGGGAGCTGTTTTTT
>NA|TRBJ2-7|NA|TRBV5-6
CASSIGQSYEQYF
TGTGCCAGCAGTATTGGACAGTCCTACGAGCAGTACTTC
>NA|TRBJ1-4|TRBD1|TRBV9
CASSSWTGTNEKLFF
TGTGCCAGCAGCTCCTGGACAGGGACTAATGAAAAACTGTTTTTT
>NA|TRBJ1-2|NA|TRBV7-2
CASSLARTVRTIGYTF
TGTGCCAGCAGCTTAGCGCGGACAGTGCGGACAATTGGCTACACCTTC
>NA|TRBJ1-2|TRBD1|TRBV2
CASSEGQGYGYTF
TGTGCCAGCAGTGAGGGACAGGGATATGGCTACACCTTC
>once|TRBJ1-1|TRBD1|TRBV11-1
CASSLDRGSEAFF
TGTGCCAGCAGCTTAGACAGGGGATCCGAAGCTTTCTTT
>NA|TRBJ2-1|NA|TRBV28
CASSPHREVDEQFF
TGTGCCAGCAGTCCACACCGGGAAGTCGATGAGCAGTTCTTC
>NA|TRBJ1-5|NA|TRBV7-8
CASSSDNPNQPQHF
TGTGCCAGCAGCTCAGACAACCCGAATCAGCCCCAGCATTTT
>NA|TRBJ2-1|NA|TRBV29-1
CSVKGQFF
TGCAGCGTCAAAGGGCAGTTCTTC
>once|TRBJ1-1|TRBD1|TRBV29-1
CSVKTGTGDSEAFF
TGCAGCGTTAAAACCGGGACAGGGGACTCTGAAGCTTTCTTT
>NA|TRBJ1-1|NA|TRBV11-2
CASSRGQNTEAFF
TGTGCCAGCAGCAGGGGACAGAACACTGAAGCTTTCTTT
>NA|TRBJ2-5|NA|TRBV2
CARDGTPAQYF
TGTGCCAGAGACGGGACACCGGCCCAGTACTTC
>NA|TRBJ2-1|TRBD2|TRBV5-1
CASSLVGGGPYNEQFF
TGCGCCAGCAGCTTGGTGGGCGGGGGACCCTACAATGAGCAGTTCTTC
>NA|TRBJ2-1|NA|TRBV7-9
CASSPMYNEQFF
TGTGCCAGCAGCCCGATGTACAATGAGCAGTTCTTC
>NA|TRBJ2-7|TRBD2|TRBV28
CASSHGLADYEQYF
TGTGCCAGCAGTCACGGACTAGCGGACTACGAGCAGTACTTC
>NA|TRBJ2-5|TRBD2|TRBV14
CASSQLAGASYGETQYF
TGTGCCAGCAGCCAACTAGCGGGAGCTAGTTACGGAGAGACCCAGTACTTC
>NA|TRBJ1-2|NA|TRBV12-3/TRBV12-4
CASSKAPIDGYTF
TGTGCCAGCAGTAAAGCCCCCATAGATGGCTACACCTTC
>NA|TRBJ2-1|NA|TRBV20-1
CSASHGDTSYNEQFF
TGCAGTGCTAGTCACGGGGATACTTCCTACAATGAGCAGTTCTTC
>NA|TRBJ1-2|NA|TRBV6-5
CASSYSRQSNGYTF
TGTGCCAGCAGTTACTCCCGACAGTCGAATGGCTACACCTTC
>NA|TRBJ2-7|TRBD1|TRBV11-2
CASSPGTGEWYEQYF
TGTGCCAGCAGCCCCGGGACAGGGGAGTGGTACGAGCAGTACTTC
>NA|TRBJ2-7|TRBD2|TRBV9
CASSVSGVSYEQYF
TGTGCCAGCAGCGTTAGCGGGGTGAGTTACGAGCAGTACTTC
>NA|TRBJ2-1|NA|TRBV28
CASQSGNEQFF
TGTGCCAGCCAATCCGGCAATGAGCAGTTCTTC
>NA|TRBJ2-4|NA|TRBV13
CASSLVNENIQYF
TGTGCCAGCAGCTTAGTCAACGAAAACATTCAGTACTTC
>NA|TRBJ2-7|TRBD2|TRBV5-1
CASSLEPIAGDLSYEQYF
TGCGCCAGCAGCTTGGAACCGATAGCGGGAGACCTCTCCTACGAGCAGTACTTC
>NA|TRBJ2-4|TRBD2|TRBV28
CASSPRTSGSIYIQYF
TGTGCCAGCAGTCCTAGGACTAGCGGGAGTATTTACATTCAGTACTTC
>NA|TRBJ1-1|NA|TRBV2
CASSGKGAEAFF
TGTGCCAGCAGTGGTAAGGGGGCTGAAGCTTTCTTT
>few|TRBJ2-7|NA|TRBV25-1
CASSEYEQYF
TGTGCCAGCAGTGAATACGAGCAGTACTTC
>NA|TRBJ2-3|NA|TRBV27
CASSSTANTQYF
TGTGCCAGCAGTTCCACAGCAAATACGCAGTATTTT
>NA|TRBJ2-1|NA|TRBV20-1
CSARDRDLSYNEQFF
TGCAGTGCTAGAGATAGGGACCTATCCTACAATGAGCAGTTCTTC
>NA|TRBJ2-2|NA|TRBV28
CASSLRGPSTGELFF
TGTGCCAGCAGTTTGCGGGGGCCGAGCACCGGGGAGCTGTTTTTT
>once|TRBJ1-6|NA|TRBV18
CASSSTVPVSNSPLHF
TGTGCCAGCTCATCGACGGTTCCGGTGTCTAATTCACCCCTCCACTTT
>NA|TRBJ1-5|TRBD1|TRBV4-1
CASSPDRANQPQHF
TGCGCCAGCAGCCCAGACAGGGCCAATCAGCCCCAGCATTTT
>NA|TRBJ1-2|NA|TRBV2
CASSAQGYVDGYTF
TGTGCCAGCAGTGCACAGGGCTACGTAGATGGCTACACCTTC
>NA|TRBJ2-7|NA|TRBV3-1
CASSQDSNPYEQYF
TGTGCCAGCAGCCAAGATTCCAACCCCTACGAGCAGTACTTC
>NA|TRBJ1-5|TRBD1|TRBV12-3/TRBV12-4
CASSFSLGTENQPQHF
TGTGCCAGCAGTTTTTCCCTTGGGACAGAGAATCAGCCCCAGCATTTT
>NA|TRBJ1-5|NA|TRBV28
CASSFGGRGSNQPQHF
TGTGCCAGCAGTTTTGGGGGCAGGGGTAGCAATCAGCCCCAGCATTTT
>NA|TRBJ1-1|NA|TRBV29-1
CSVAENLGEAFF
TGCAGCGTTGCCGAGAACTTGGGGGAAGCTTTCTTT